The rows below give T cell receptor beta chains drawn from one sample of a study of blood T cell repertoires in COVID-19. Sequenced by immunoSEQ multiplex PCR; TCRdb stores in-frame clones only, minus some. The table has over 80,000 clones, around nine tenths seen once; the top ten hold 2.9%. Source material: peripheral blood. Every receptor here comes from a woman aged 80 or over with acute or convalescent COVID-19. Each CDR3 is given with its conserved first and last residue. Rows give clone size only sometimes, using once, few, many, or a class for an expanded clone.

clone_size | v_call | cdr3_aa
. | TRBV5-4 | CASSPVRGEKLFF
. | TRBV4-3 | CASSQDMVSGIRSYNSPLHF
. | TRBV9 | CASSSQGRANYGYTF
. | TRBV7-2 | CASRLGQGGGNEQFF
. | TRBV4-3 | CASSQFYDSSSYEQYF
. | TRBV11-2 | CASSLGLRLGGNQPQHF
. | TRBV18 | CASSPGAPDTQYF
. | TRBV19 | CASTKQGLHGYTF
. | TRBV29-1 | CSGGQGGDTEAFF
. | TRBV7-2 | CASSLARGLADTQYF
. | TRBV7-6 | CASSSPGLDSYEQYF
. | TRBV5-4 | CASSSWTSGGSGELFF
. | TRBV9 | CASSVTVRRGGNQPQHF
few | TRBV11-1 | CASSLGERGMATQYF
. | TRBV6-2/TRBV6-3 | CASSYALHQPQGEAEAFF
. | TRBV6-5 | CASRQTGGLNGYTF
few | TRBV7-9 | CASSLEGGGGYEQYF
. | TRBV6-5 | CASSLTGSSTDTQYF
. | TRBV30 | CALEGGAGYGYTF
. | TRBV7-9 | CASSKGLAGGPEQYF
few | TRBV3-1/TRBV3-2 | CASSPKKGDSRGAFF
. | TRBV7-2 | CASSLTGLAGTGELFF
. | TRBV29-1 | CSVMRTEAFF
. | TRBV6-5 | CASSSGQVHTEAFF
. | TRBV24-1 | CATSDLSLAGPPHYEQYF
. | TRBV28 | CASKWGGAVGNTIYF
. | TRBV3-1/TRBV3-2 | CASSQTQGLAGEETQYF
. | TRBV4-1 | CASSQFGEIMPQHF
. | TRBV10-2 | CASSERGNNQPQHF
. | TRBV12-3/TRBV12-4 | CASSPWEETEAFF
. | TRBV7-2 | CASSRDSSGNEKLFF
. | TRBV19 | CASSIGASHYEQYF
once | TRBV12-3/TRBV12-4 | CASNIGQRGRYTF
. | TRBV5-5 | CASSLFTGQETQYF
. | TRBV5-6 | CASVEGANYGYTF
. | TRBV7-8 | CASSLGLAGGPFINEQFF
. | TRBV5-1 | CASSLRTANTGELFF
. | TRBV2 | CASSERETLSYEQYF
. | TRBV4-3 | CASSQQVNQPQHF